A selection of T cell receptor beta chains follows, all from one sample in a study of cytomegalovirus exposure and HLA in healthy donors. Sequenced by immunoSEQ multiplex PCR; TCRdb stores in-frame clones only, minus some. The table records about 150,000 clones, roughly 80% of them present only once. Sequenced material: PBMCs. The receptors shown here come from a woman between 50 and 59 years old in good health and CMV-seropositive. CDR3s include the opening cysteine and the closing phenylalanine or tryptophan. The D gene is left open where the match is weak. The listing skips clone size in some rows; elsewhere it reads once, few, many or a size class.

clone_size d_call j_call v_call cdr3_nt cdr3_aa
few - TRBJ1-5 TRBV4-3 TGCGCCAGCAGCCATGGACTAAATCAGCCCCAGCATTTT CASSHGLNQPQHF
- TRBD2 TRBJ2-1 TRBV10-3 TGTGCCATCAGTCTACTAGCGGATGAGCAGTTCTTC CAISLLADEQFF
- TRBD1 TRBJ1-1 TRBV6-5 TGTGCCAGCAGTTACTCGGCCGGGACAGGAAGCACTGAAGCTTTCTTT CASSYSAGTGSTEAFF
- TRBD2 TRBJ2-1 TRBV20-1 TGCAGTGTGACTAGCGGGGAGCAGTTCTTC CSVTSGEQFF
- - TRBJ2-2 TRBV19 TGTGCCAGTAGTACCTCGTTGAACACCGGGGAGCTGTTTTTT CASSTSLNTGELFF
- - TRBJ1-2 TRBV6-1 TGTGCCAGCAGTCCCCTGGGACATGCAAACTATGGCTACACCTTC CASSPLGHANYGYTF
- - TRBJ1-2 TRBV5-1 TGCGCCAGCAGCCCGGAGGGGAGCGGCTATGGCTACACCTTC CASSPEGSGYGYTF
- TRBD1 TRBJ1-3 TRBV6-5 TGTGCCAGCAGTCGGACAGGGTCTGGAAACACCATATATTTT CASSRTGSGNTIYF
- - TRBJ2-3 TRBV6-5 TGTGCCAGCAAGGGGTGGGGTAGCACAGATACGCAGTATTTT CASKGWGSTDTQYF
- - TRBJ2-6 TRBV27 TGTGCCAGCAGCTCTCCTGGGGCCAACGTCCTGACTTTC CASSSPGANVLTF
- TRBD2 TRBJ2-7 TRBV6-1 TGTGCCAGCAGCCCCACTAGCGGCCGGTACGAGCAGTACTTC CASSPTSGRYEQYF
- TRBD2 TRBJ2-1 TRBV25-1 TGTGCCAGCAGGGATAGCGGGTACGGCAATGAGCAGTTCTTC CASRDSGYGNEQFF
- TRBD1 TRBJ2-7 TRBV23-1 TGCGCCAGCTCCCGACAGGGGGCTTACGAGCAGTACTTC CASSRQGAYEQYF
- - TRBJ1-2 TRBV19 TGTGCCAGTAGACCGAATGACAGATATGGCTACACCTTC CASRPNDRYGYTF
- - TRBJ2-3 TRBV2 TGTGCCAGCAGTGAAGCGCTGGGCCCGAGCGATACGCAGTATTTT CASSEALGPSDTQYF
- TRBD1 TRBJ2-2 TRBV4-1 TGCGCCAGCAGCCAGGAACCCACAGGGGGCGGGGAGCTGTTTTTT CASSQEPTGGGELFF
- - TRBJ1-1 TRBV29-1 TGCAGCGGCGAACTACGAGTGGCTGAAGCTTTCTTT CSGELRVAEAFF
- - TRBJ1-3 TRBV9 TGTGCCAGCAGGGGCCAGGGAAACACCATATATTTT CASRGQGNTIYF
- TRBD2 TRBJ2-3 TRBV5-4 TGTGCCAGCAGCCCGACTAGCGGGGTGGTAGATACGCAGTATTTT CASSPTSGVVDTQYF
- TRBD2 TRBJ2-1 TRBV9 TGTGCCAGCAGCGTAGTCGGGGGGGCAGGCTACAATGAGCAGTTCTTC CASSVVGGAGYNEQFF
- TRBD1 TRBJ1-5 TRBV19 TGTGCCAGTAGTATAATCGCGACAGGGAGAAGCAATCAGCCCCAGCATTTT CASSIIATGRSNQPQHF
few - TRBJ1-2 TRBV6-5 TGTGCCACCCGGCAGGGAGGGATAGATTTCTTTGGCTACACCTTC CATRQGGIDFFGYTF
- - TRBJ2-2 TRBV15 TGTGCCACCAGCAGAGATCTTACATTGACCGGGGAGCTGTTTTTT CATSRDLTLTGELFF
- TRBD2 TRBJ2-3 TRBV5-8 TGTGCCAGCAGCTTGGTAGTAGCTAGCGGGGGAGTCGCAGATACGCAGTATTTT CASSLVVASGGVADTQYF
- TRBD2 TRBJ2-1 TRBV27 TGTGCCAGCAGTTTCCTCCTGACTAGCAGGAATGAGCAGTTCTTC CASSFLLTSRNEQFF
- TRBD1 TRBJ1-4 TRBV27 TGTGCCAGCAGTTTATCCGGGACAGACCTTCCCTCTAATGAAAAACTGTTTTTT CASSLSGTDLPSNEKLFF
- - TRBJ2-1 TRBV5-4 TGTGCCAGCAGCAACGAGAGGGACTTCTCCTACAATGAGCAGTTCTTC CASSNERDFSYNEQFF
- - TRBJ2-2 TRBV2 TGTGCCAGCCGAAACAAGGGGGTCTGGGGGCGCACGGGCACCGGGGAGCTGTTTTTT CASRNKGVWGRTGTGELFF
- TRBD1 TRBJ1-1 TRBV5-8 TGTGCCAGCAGCCGAGGGACAGGGATGAACACTGAAGCTTTCTTT CASSRGTGMNTEAFF
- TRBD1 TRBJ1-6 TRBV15 TGTGCCACCAGCGCTGGACAGGGTGGGTCACCCCTCCACTTT CATSAGQGGSPLHF
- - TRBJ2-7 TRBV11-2 TGTGCCAGCAGCTCCACTTTAAGCGCAGCACCCTCCTACGAGCAGTACTTC CASSSTLSAAPSYEQYF
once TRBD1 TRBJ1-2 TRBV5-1 TGCGCCAGCAGCTTCACAGGGGGCCTTCCTGGGGGCTACACCTTC CASSFTGGLPGGYTF
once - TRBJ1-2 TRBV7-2 TGTGCCAGCAGCCCTCCAGGGCCCTGGGGCTACACCTTC CASSPPGPWGYTF
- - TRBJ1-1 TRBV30 TGTGCCTGGAGTGAAAAGGGGGAAGCTTTCTTT CAWSEKGEAFF
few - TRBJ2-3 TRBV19 TGTGCCAGTAGTGTGGGACAACGCACAGATACGCAGTATTTT CASSVGQRTDTQYF
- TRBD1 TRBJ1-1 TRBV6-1 TGTGCCAGCAGTGAATTTTGGGTCTGGGACAGGGGGGTGGGGAACACTGAAGCTTTCTTT CASSEFWVWDRGVGNTEAFF
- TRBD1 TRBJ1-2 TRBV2 TGTGCCAGCCCCCCCAGGGGGTTTGGCTACACCTTC CASPPRGFGYTF
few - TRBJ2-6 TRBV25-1 TGTGCCAGCGCCGCCGGTGGGGCCAACGTCCTGACTTTC CASAAGGANVLTF
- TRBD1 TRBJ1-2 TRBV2 TGTGCCAGCAGTGGACAGGGGGCGGGTGGCTACACCTTC CASSGQGAGGYTF
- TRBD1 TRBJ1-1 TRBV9 TGTGCCAGCAGCGTAGCTTCGGGACAGTTTGATGAAGCTTTCTTT CASSVASGQFDEAFF
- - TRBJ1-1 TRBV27 TGTGCCAGCAGTCCAGGACTGGGGGCCAACACTGAAGCTTTCTTT CASSPGLGANTEAFF
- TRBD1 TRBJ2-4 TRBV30 TGTGCCTGGAGGGGACAGGGGGCGCGTGCAAACATTCAGTACTTC CAWRGQGARANIQYF
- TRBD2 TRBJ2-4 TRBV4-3 TGCGCCAGCAGCCAATTACTAGCGGGGGCCCAAGTTGCTCGGGCCAAAAACATTCAGTACTTC CASSQLLAGAQVARAKNIQYF
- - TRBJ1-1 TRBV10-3 TGTGCCATCCGGGCAACGGGGAATGGAGCTTTCTTT CAIRATGNGAFF
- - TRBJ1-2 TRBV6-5 TGTGCCAGCAGTTACGGGTCTGGGGAGTTCAATGGCTACACCTTC CASSYGSGEFNGYTF
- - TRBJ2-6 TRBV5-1 TGCGCCAGCAGCCCGGAGGGTTCTGGGGCCAACGTCCTGACTTTC CASSPEGSGANVLTF
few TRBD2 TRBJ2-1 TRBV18 TGTGCCAGCTCCCAGGAAGCGGGGGCGGCAATGAATGAGCAGTTCTTC CASSQEAGAAMNEQFF
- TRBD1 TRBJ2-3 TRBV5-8 TGTGCCAGCAGCTTGGGTCCAGGACAGGATCGCACAGATACGCAGTATTTT CASSLGPGQDRTDTQYF
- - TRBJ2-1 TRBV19 TGTGCCAGTAGTATAGGCTTGAGGGAGCAGTTCTTC CASSIGLREQFF
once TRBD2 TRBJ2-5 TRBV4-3 TGCGCCAGCAGCCAAGAAGTAAACGGGGGAGGGGAGCAGTACTTC CASSQEVNGGGEQYF
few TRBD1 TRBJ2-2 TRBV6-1 TGTGCCAGCAGCACGGACAGGCTGGCCACCGGGGAGCTGTTTTTT CASSTDRLATGELFF
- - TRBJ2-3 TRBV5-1 TGCGCCAGCAGTGAGAGCACAGATACGCAGTATTTT CASSESTDTQYF
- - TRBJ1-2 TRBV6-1 TGTGCCAGCAGTGAGGAGACTGGCTATGGCTACACCTTC CASSEETGYGYTF
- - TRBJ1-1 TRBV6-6 TGTGCCAGCAGTGCCTCCGGGACACAGAACACTGAAGCTTTCTTT CASSASGTQNTEAFF